This passage covers 11 T cell receptor beta chains from one sample sequenced in a study of blood T cell repertoires in COVID-19. Sequenced by immunoSEQ multiplex PCR; TCRdb stores in-frame clones only, minus some. The sample has around 500,000 clones; 80% to 90% are singletons. Sequenced input: PBMCs or T cells enriched from blood (not recorded which). Every receptor here comes from a woman aged 60-70 years who had recovered from COVID-19.

For the CDR3, the DNA is TGTGCCAGCAGTTTCGACAGGTTCGAAACCAAGCCAAAAGATACGCAGTATTTT. This encodes CASSFDRFETKPKDTQYF. This chain links TRBV28 with TRBJ2-3, with D perhaps matching TRBD1 (6 bases). The germline V gene has CDR1 MDHEN and CDR2 SYDVKM. Trimming pared 3 bases from V and 5 bases from J, leaving 24 bases between. The CDR3 spans 18 residues. The complete variable domain, with remaining parts taken from reference TRBV28 and TRBJ2-3, reads DVKVTQSSRYLVKRTGEKVFLECVQDMDHENMFWYRQDPGLGLRLIYFSYDVKMKEKGDIPEGYSVSREKKERFSLILESASTNQTSMYLCASSFDRFETKPKDTQYFGPGTRLTVL.

This chain uses TRBV6-2 or TRBV6-3 with TRBJ2-5, with TRBD2 matching over 14 bases. Looked up from germline, CDR1 is MNHEY and CDR2 is SVGEGT. The CDR3 has 16 amino acids. V gave up 2 bases and J gave up 3 bases; unmatched junction bases: 2. The CDR3 DNA follows: TGTGCCAGCAGTTACCGACTAGCGGGGGGGAAAGAGACCCAGTACTTC. Translation gives CASSYRLAGGKETQYF.

This chain connects TRBV2 to TRBJ1-2; D gene uncertain. V was shortened by 4 bases and J by 3 bases, with 9 bases between the two germline ends. CDR1 and CDR2 (germline): SNHLY, FYNNEI. The CDR3 is 13 residues long. The CDR3 loop is CASSVGPDYGYTF. In DNA, the CDR3 is TGTGCCAGCAGTGTTGGGCCAGACTATGGCTACACCTTC.

V is TRBV9 and J is TRBJ2-2; D is unresolved. The germline V gene encodes CDR1 SGDLS and CDR2 YYNGEE. The CDR3 covers 16 residues. With 0 bases removed from V and 1 base from J, the gap between germline ends came to 10 bases. The chain's CDR3 is CASSVDLRRNTGELFF. In DNA, the CDR3 is TGTGCCAGCAGCGTAGATCTCCGGAGGAACACCGGGGAGCTGTTTTTT.

This clone was detected once. The chain combines TRBV4-2 with TRBJ2-1, with 10 bases that match TRBD2. This CDR3 has 17 amino acids. Germline trimming cut 0 bases from V and 7 bases from J; bases unmatched to any gene: 9. Germline loops: CDR1 LGHNA, CDR2 YNFKEQ. Here the CDR3 DNA reads TGTGCCAGCAGCCAAGATCTTTCTAGCGGGGGATTTAATGAGCAGTTCTTC. This encodes CASSQDLSSGGFNEQFF.

Concerning this clone itself: The same CDR3 can be traced to other DNA sequences in this sample. The chain has TRBV7-2 and TRBJ1-1, with a possible D match to TRBD1 (6 bases). Germline V lookup: CDR1 SGHTA, CDR2 FQGNSA. V dropped 5 bases and J dropped 1 base, with 8 bases sitting between them. The length of the CDR3 is 13 residues. The CDR3 sequence: CASSRQENTEAFF. The CDR3 bases are TGTGCCAGCAGCAGACAGGAGAACACTGAAGCTTTCTTT.

Note on this clone: Other DNA sequences in the same sample also yield this CDR3. The chain joins TRBV5-1 to TRBJ1-2; a weak D match, TRBD1 (5 bases). V lost 0 bases to trimming and J lost 2 bases, with 11 bases between them. In germline, CDR1 is SGHRS, CDR2 YFSETQ. This CDR3 has 15 amino acids. CDR3 region: CASSLGSGLNYGYTF. In DNA, the CDR3 is TGCGCCAGCAGCTTGGGGTCAGGGTTAAACTATGGCTACACCTTC.

The J gene is TRBJ1-2, the V gene TRBV5-1; 10 nucleotides align to TRBD1. After removal of 1 base from V and 9 bases from J, the junction contained 3 bases not matched to a gene. Germline lookup yields CDR1 SGHRS and CDR2 YFSETQ. This CDR3 has 13 residues. CDR3 nucleotides: TGCGCCAGCAGCTTGATGGACAGGGGGAGCTACACCTTC. Its protein product is CASSLMDRGSYTF.

V is TRBV6-5 and J is TRBJ2-5; D is possibly TRBD1 (5 bases). CDR3 length equals 13 residues. From germline, CDR1 is MNHEY and CDR2 SVGAGI. V gave up 2 bases and J gave up 4 bases, with 8 bases separating them. The CDR3 bases are TGTGCCAGCAGTTACGCAGGGTCAGAGACCCAGTACTTC. This translates into CASSYAGSETQYF.

The chain employs TRBV7-8 and TRBJ2-5; D is unresolved. Germline CDR1 SGHVS, CDR2 FQNEAQ. The ends were cut back, 5 bases at V and 5 bases at J, with 9 bases in the middle. The CDR3 is 12 amino acids. CDR3 sequence (DNA): TGTGCCAGCAGCCCCTCCCGGGAGACCCAGTACTTC. It codes for CASSPSRETQYF.

This chain links TRBV6-1 with TRBJ2-3; weak D call: TRBD1 (6 bases). Germline V gene sequence: CDR1 MNHNS, CDR2 SASEGT. There are 15 residues in the CDR3. Trimming shortened V by 3 bases and J by 4 bases, and 14 bases separated the two germline ends. In DNA form, the CDR3 reads TGTGCCAGCAGTGAGTTCGGCAGGGGCTCAGATACGCAGTATTTT. Its translation is CASSEFGRGSDTQYF.